Sequencing of this T cell receptor beta chain was carried out in a study of cytomegalovirus exposure and HLA in healthy donors. To note about this clone: Its antigen is unidentified.

General study findings and limits: Accurate prediction of most subjects' HLA-A and HLA-B alleles from TCR beta sequences was reported. The authors listed over 150 TCR beta chains as cytomegalovirus-associated.

Vbeta (60) and Jbeta (13) primers were used in the PCR. Sequenced by immunoSEQ multiplex PCR; TCRdb stores in-frame clones only, minus some. The sample lists tens of thousands of clones, less than 80% occurring once. With 4 bases clipped from V and 1 base from J, the junction kept 4 bases outside the gene matches. CDR1 is LGHNA and CDR2 is YSLEER in the germline V gene. CDR3 length: 16 residues. This rearrangement joins TRBV4-3 to TRBJ1-4; the match to TRBD1 covers 9 bases. What was sequenced was PBMCs. This sequence was found in a male donor in good health and CMV-seronegative. The CDR3 nucleotides read TGCGCCAGCAGCCGGGACAGGGACCTAACTAATGAAAAACTGTTTTTT. Translation: CASSRDRDLTNEKLFF.